The sequence of this TCR beta chain was determined in a study of control samples from healthy donors and cancer patients. From germline, CDR1 is SGHRS and CDR2 YFSETQ. The CDR3 has 14 amino acids. V shed 0 bases and J shed 2 bases, with 8 bases lying between them. TCRdb's table, derived via immunoSEQ multiplex PCR, lists solely in-frame clones and lacks some. The sample lists 170,000 or so clones, around 94% seen once, with 1.2% to 1.5% in the top ten. Sequencing was done on a sample of blood. V gene TRBV5-1 combines with J gene TRBJ2-5; D uncertain. The sequence was collected from a woman under 30 in good health. The chain's CDR3 is CASSLVVGQETQYF. CDR3 nucleotides: TGCGCCAGCAGCTTGGTAGTCGGACAAGAGACCCAGTACTTC. Full variable domain (missing parts from reference TRBV5-1 and TRBJ2-5): KAGVTQTPRYLIKTRGQQVTLSCSPISGHRSVSWYQQTPGQGLQFLFEYFSETQRNKGNFPGRFSGRQFSNSRSEMNVSTLELGDSALYLCASSLVVGQETQYFGPGTRLLVL.